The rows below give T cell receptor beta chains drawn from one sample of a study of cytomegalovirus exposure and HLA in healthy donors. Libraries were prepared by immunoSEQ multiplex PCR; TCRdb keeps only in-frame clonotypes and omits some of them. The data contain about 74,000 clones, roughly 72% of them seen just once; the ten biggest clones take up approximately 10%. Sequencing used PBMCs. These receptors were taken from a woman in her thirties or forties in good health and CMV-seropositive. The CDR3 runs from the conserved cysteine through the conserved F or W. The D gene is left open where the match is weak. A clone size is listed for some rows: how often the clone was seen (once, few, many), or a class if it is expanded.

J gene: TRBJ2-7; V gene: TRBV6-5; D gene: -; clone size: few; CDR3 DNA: TGTGCCAGCAGTTACTCGCGGACTAACTTCTTAGACGAGCAGTACTTC; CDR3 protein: CASSYSRTNFLDEQYF
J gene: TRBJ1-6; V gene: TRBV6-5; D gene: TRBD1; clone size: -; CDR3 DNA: TGTGCCAGCAGTGTGACAGGGAATTCACCCCTCCACTTT; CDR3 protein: CASSVTGNSPLHF
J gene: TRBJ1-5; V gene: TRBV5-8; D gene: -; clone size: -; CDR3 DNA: TGTGCCAGCAGCTTGGTTTCCGGACAAGGTTTAGGGCCCCAGCATTTT; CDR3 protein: CASSLVSGQGLGPQHF
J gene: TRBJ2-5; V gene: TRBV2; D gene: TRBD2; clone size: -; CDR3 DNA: TGTGCCAGCAGTCCTCGACTAGCGGAACAAGAGACCCAGTACTTC; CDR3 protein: CASSPRLAEQETQYF
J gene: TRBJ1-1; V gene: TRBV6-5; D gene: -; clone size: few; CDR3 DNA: TGTGCCAGCAGTTACTCTACGGGGAGGTCTGCTTTCTTT; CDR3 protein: CASSYSTGRSAFF
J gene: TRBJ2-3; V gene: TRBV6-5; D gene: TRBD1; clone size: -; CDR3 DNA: TGTGCCAGCAGCCTCCAGGGGGTTTTAACAGATACGCAGTATTTT; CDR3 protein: CASSLQGVLTDTQYF
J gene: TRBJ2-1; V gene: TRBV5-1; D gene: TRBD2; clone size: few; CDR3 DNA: TGCGCCAGCAGCTTTACTAGCGGGAGTAGGAGGAATGAGCAGTTCTTC; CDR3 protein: CASSFTSGSRRNEQFF
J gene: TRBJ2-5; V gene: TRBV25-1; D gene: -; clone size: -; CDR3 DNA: TGTGCCAGCAGTGAATTGGATAGCAAGGGGGAGACCCAGTACTTC; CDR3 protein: CASSELDSKGETQYF
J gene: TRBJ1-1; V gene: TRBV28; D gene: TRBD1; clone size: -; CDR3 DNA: TGTGCCAGCAGTTTATCTACCTTCAGGGGGAGTGAAGCTTTCTTT; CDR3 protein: CASSLSTFRGSEAFF
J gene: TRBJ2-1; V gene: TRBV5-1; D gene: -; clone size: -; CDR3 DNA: TGCGCCAGCAGCTCCAACACCGGGAGCTCCAGTGAGCAGTTCTTC; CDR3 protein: CASSSNTGSSSEQFF
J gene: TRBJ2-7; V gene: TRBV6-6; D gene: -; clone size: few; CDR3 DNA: TGTGCCAGCAGCTTTAACTACGAGCAGTACTTC; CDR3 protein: CASSFNYEQYF
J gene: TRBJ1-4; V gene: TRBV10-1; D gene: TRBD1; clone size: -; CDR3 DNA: TGCGCCAAGACCGGGACAGGGGAAGAAAAACTGTTTTTT; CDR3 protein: CAKTGTGEEKLFF
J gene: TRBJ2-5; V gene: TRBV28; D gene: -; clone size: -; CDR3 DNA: TGTGCCGCGGGGGCCCAAGAGACCCAGTACTTC; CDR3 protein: CAAGAQETQYF